This record concerns one TCR beta chain sequence. Only in-frame clones appear in the TCRdb table, and some are missing; sequencing was by immunoSEQ multiplex PCR. The repertoire includes around 550,000 clones, 95% of them detected once, and 0.11% sits in the top ten. V dropped 3 bases and J dropped 2; count of bases not matched to a gene: 6. CDR3 length: 15 amino acids. Per germline, CDR1 LNHDA and CDR2 SQIVND (reference sequence). The sample belongs to a study of shared clonotypes between healthy human individuals. Study-level information: The composition of the donors was a couple of women and a few men aged 18 to 49.

Cells designated naive CD8 were CD45RO-negative and were positively selected for CCR7, with terminally differentiated effector memory CD45RA+ cells excluded. This TCR was recovered from a young woman in good health. The rearrangement uses TRBV19 and TRBJ1-1; 7 bases align to TRBD1. The sequenced material came from naive CD8+ T cells sorted from blood. CDR3 nucleotide sequence: TGTGCCAGTAGTATTTGGACAGGTATTAACACTGAAGCTTTCTTT. Translation: CASSIWTGINTEAFF.